A selection of T cell receptor beta chains follows, all from one sample in a study of OX40 agonist ivuxolimab in advanced cancers. Profiled with immunoSEQ multiplex PCR; TCRdb holds only in-frame clones, not every one. The table records 78,000 or so clones, 92% of them present only once. Sequencing was performed on CD4+ or CD8+ T cells sorted from blood, taken in a trial of the OX40 agonist ivuxolimab. These receptors were collected from an adult with an advanced solid tumor such as melanoma, head and neck, liver or kidney cancer. Both conserved end residues are part of each CDR3. D genes are given only for firm matches. Clone size, where shown, is once, few, many, or a class for clones that have expanded.

TRBJ1-1 TRBV11-2 NA TRBD1 TGTGCCAGCAGCACCTTGGGACAGGGGCTTGTCACTGAAGCTTTCTTT CASSTLGQGLVTEAFF
TRBJ1-2 TRBV13 NA NA TGTGCCAGCAGCTTGCGGTCTCACTATGGCTACACCTTC CASSLRSHYGYTF
TRBJ1-5 TRBV5-6 NA NA TGTGCCAGCAGCAGCAGGCACCCGGGCGTAGGGCCCCAGCATTTT CASSSRHPGVGPQHF
TRBJ2-7 TRBV7-7 once TRBD2 TGTGCCAGCAGCTTAGACCCTAGCGGGGGCTCCGAGCAGTACTTC CASSLDPSGGSEQYF
TRBJ2-7 TRBV6-5 NA NA TGTGCCAGCAGTTACCGGTCGGGGGCAGGGGACGAGCAGTACTTC CASSYRSGAGDEQYF
TRBJ2-5 TRBV6-1 NA NA TGTGCCAGCAGTGACGTGGGGCCCGAGCAAGAGACCCAGTACTTC CASSDVGPEQETQYF
TRBJ1-4 TRBV9 NA NA TGTGCCAGCAGCGTAGGGCTAGAGGGTGAAAAACTGTTTTTT CASSVGLEGEKLFF
TRBJ2-3 TRBV10-3 NA NA TGTGCCATCAGTGAACCGGGGGACAGCGATACGCAGTATTTT CAISEPGDSDTQYF
TRBJ1-1 TRBV29-1 NA TRBD1 TGCAGCGCGGACATGACAGGGCAAGCTTTCTTT CSADMTGQAFF
TRBJ2-7 TRBV19 NA TRBD2 TGTGCCAGTAGTTGGACTAGCGGGGGCTACGAGCAGTACTTC CASSWTSGGYEQYF
TRBJ2-3 TRBV7-9 NA NA TGTGCCAGCAGCTTAGTCGGACGGACAGATACGCAGTATTTT CASSLVGRTDTQYF
TRBJ2-3 TRBV27 once NA TGTGCCAGCAGCTGGGGGGTAGATACGCAGTATTTT CASSWGVDTQYF
TRBJ1-3 TRBV19 NA NA TGTGCCATCCAAGACAGGACGGACCGTACTGGAAACACCATATATTTT CAIQDRTDRTGNTIYF
TRBJ1-2 TRBV5-4 NA TRBD1 TGTGCCAGCAGCCTGGGGACAGACTTCTATGGCTACACCTTC CASSLGTDFYGYTF
TRBJ1-3 TRBV4-1 NA NA TGCGCCAGCAGCCAAGTCCAGACTGGAAACACCATATATTTT CASSQVQTGNTIYF
TRBJ2-1 TRBV7-3 NA NA TGTGCCAGCAGCTTTCACCTAACCAGCTCCTACAATGAGCAGTTCTTC CASSFHLTSSYNEQFF
TRBJ1-1 TRBV27 few TRBD1 TGTGCCAGCAGTTTAGTACAGGGGGGCACTGAAGCTTTCTTT CASSLVQGGTEAFF
TRBJ2-3 TRBV12-5 once TRBD1 TGTGCTAGTGGTTTGGTACGGACAGGGCCAGATACGCAGTATTTT CASGLVRTGPDTQYF
TRBJ1-1 TRBV6-1 once TRBD1 TGTGCCAGCAGTGAATGGGCAGGGGGCTGGGCTTTCTTT CASSEWAGGWAFF
TRBJ2-7 TRBV10-2 NA NA TGCGCCAGCAGTGAGTCGATTCCCTACGAGCAGTACTTC CASSESIPYEQYF
TRBJ1-6 TRBV19 few TRBD1 TGTGCCAGTAGTGCGGACAGGGAGGGTTCACCCCTCCACTTT CASSADREGSPLHF
TRBJ2-5 TRBV5-1 NA NA TGCGCCAGCAGCTTGGTTCAGGAAAACCAAGAGACCCAGTACTTC CASSLVQENQETQYF
TRBJ1-1 TRBV7-8 NA TRBD1 TGTGCCAGCAGCTTAGTAGCGCGACAGGGGCCTGACACTGAAGCTTTCTTT CASSLVARQGPDTEAFF
TRBJ2-2 TRBV7-8 NA TRBD2 TGTGCCAGCAGCTTAAGACTAGCTGGCGGGGAGCTGTTTTTT CASSLRLAGGELFF
TRBJ2-7 TRBV10-3 NA TRBD1 TGTGCCATCAGTGGGGACAGGGTACTCTACGAGCAGTACTTC CAISGDRVLYEQYF
TRBJ1-2 TRBV4-3 once TRBD1 TGCGCCAGCAGCCAAGATCATGGGGACAGCTATGGCTACACCTTC CASSQDHGDSYGYTF
TRBJ1-1 TRBV9 NA NA TGTGCCAGCAGCGCCACAGAGAACACTGAAGCTTTCTTT CASSATENTEAFF
TRBJ2-1 TRBV13 NA NA TGTGCCAGCAGCTTGGGTCAGGAAGGTCTCAATGAGCAGTTCTTC CASSLGQEGLNEQFF
TRBJ2-5 TRBV2 NA TRBD2 TGTGCCAGCAGTGAAGATTTAGCGGGGCTACAAGAGACCCAGTACTTC CASSEDLAGLQETQYF
TRBJ2-1 TRBV9 NA NA TGTGCCAGCAGTCAACTTTACAATGAGCAGTTCTTC CASSQLYNEQFF
TRBJ2-1 TRBV27 NA NA TGTGCCAGCAGTACATCGTTCGGGGCCGGTGAGCAGTTCTTC CASSTSFGAGEQFF
TRBJ2-7 TRBV7-9 NA NA TGTGCCAGCAGCTTAGGGACAGCTGGGAACGAGCAGTACTTC CASSLGTAGNEQYF